This TCR beta chain was documented in a study of blood T cell repertoires in COVID-19. Per the original data handling: It was from reference gene primer amplification that nucleated cell counts were estimated. The repertoire was sequenced with immunoSEQ multiplex PCR; TCRdb's copy has only in-frame clones and lacks some. V and J calls and clone size are those listed in that table; D and trimming were worked out from the DNA. The data show about 75,000 clones, around 79% seen once. This CDR3 is 20 amino acids long. Looked up from germline, CDR1 is MNHEY and CDR2 is SVGEGT. The ends lost 4 bases at V and 0 bases at J; junction bases unmatched: 13.

The TCR was taken from a woman older than 75 with active or convalescent COVID-19. The sequenced sample was peripheral blood. V gene TRBV6-2 or TRBV6-3 combines with J gene TRBJ2-3, with TRBD2 matching over 13 bases. CDR3 nucleotides: TGTGCCAGCAGTTTTCCATCGACTAGCGGGGGGCCTACTAGCACAGATACGCAGTATTTT. This translates into CASSFPSTSGGPTSTDTQYF.